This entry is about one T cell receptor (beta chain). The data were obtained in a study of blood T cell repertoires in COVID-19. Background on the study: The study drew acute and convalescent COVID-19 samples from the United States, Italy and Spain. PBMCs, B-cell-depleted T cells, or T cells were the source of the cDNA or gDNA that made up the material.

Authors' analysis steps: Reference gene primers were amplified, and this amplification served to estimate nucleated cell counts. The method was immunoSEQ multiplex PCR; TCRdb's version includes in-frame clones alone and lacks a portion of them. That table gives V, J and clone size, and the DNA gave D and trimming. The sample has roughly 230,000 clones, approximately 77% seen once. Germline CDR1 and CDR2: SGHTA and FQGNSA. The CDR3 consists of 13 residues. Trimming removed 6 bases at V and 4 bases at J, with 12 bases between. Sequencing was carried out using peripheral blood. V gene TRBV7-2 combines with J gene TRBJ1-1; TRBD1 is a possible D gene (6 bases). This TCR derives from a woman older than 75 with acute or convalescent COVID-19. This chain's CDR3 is CASSPQGFTEAFF. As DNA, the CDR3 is TGTGCCAGCAGTCCACAGGGATTCACTGAAGCTTTCTTT.